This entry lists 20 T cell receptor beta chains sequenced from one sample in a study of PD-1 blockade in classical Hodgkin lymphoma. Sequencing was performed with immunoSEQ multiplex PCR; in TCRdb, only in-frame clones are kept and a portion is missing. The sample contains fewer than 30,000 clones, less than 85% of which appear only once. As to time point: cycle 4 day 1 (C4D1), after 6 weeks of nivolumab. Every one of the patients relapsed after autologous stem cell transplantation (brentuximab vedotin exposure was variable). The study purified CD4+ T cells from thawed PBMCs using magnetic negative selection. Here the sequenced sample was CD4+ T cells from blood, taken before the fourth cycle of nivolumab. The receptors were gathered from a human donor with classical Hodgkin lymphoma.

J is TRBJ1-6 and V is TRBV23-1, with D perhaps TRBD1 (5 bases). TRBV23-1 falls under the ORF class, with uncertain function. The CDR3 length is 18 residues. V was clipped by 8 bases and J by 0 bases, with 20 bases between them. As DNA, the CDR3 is TGCGCCAGCGACCCCGCGGGGCTCTCGAGCTCCTATAATTCACCCCTCCACTTT. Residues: CASDPAGLSSSYNSPLHF.

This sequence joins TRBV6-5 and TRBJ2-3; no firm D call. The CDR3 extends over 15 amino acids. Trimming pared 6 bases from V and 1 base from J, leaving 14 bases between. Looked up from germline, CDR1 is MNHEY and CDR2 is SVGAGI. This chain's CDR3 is CASRSGGVGTDTQYF. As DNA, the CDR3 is TGTGCCAGCAGGAGTGGCGGAGTCGGCACAGATACGCAGTATTTT.

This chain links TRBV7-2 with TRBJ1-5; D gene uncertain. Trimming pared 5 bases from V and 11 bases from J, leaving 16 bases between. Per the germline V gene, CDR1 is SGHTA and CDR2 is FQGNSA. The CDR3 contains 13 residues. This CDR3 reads CASSPRSNGTQHF. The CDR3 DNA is TGTGCCAGCAGCCCCCGGTCGAACGGTACCCAGCATTTT.

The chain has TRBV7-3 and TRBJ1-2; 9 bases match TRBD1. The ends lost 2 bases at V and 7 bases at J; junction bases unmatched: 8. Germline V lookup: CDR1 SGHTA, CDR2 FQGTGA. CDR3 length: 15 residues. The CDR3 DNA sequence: TGTGCCAGCAGCTTAGGCGGGGGGACAGGGTTTGGCTACACCTTC. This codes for CASSLGGGTGFGYTF.

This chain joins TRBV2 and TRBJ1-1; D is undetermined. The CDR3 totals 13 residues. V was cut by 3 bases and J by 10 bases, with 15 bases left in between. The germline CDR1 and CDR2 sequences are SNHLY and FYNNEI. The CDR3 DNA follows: TGTGCCAGCAGTGATGGCGGGGTAGTACGAGCTTTCTTT. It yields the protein CASSDGGVVRAFF.

CDR3 residues: CASSRSGEKLFF. CDR3 coding DNA: TGTGCCAGCAGTAGATCCGGGGAAAAACTGTTTTTT. The chain recombines TRBV6-1 with TRBJ1-4; D unresolved. With 5 bases removed from V and 8 bases from J, the gap between germline ends came to 9 bases. Germline V gene lookup returns CDR1 MNHNS and CDR2 SASEGT. The CDR3 covers 12 residues.

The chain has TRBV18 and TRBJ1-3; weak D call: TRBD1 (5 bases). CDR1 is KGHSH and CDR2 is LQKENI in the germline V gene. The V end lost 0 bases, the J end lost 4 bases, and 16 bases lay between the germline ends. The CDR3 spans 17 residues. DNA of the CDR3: TGTGCCAGCTCACCACCGGATGGGGCGAGGGGCGGAAACACCATATATTTT. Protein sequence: CASSPPDGARGGNTIYF.

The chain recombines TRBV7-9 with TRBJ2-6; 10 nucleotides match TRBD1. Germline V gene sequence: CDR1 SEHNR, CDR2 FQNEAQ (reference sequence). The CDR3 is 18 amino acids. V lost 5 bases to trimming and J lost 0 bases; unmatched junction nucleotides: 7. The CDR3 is CASSTRQGAISGANVLTF. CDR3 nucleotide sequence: TGTGCCAGCAGCACCCGACAGGGGGCCATCTCTGGGGCCAACGTCCTGACTTTC.

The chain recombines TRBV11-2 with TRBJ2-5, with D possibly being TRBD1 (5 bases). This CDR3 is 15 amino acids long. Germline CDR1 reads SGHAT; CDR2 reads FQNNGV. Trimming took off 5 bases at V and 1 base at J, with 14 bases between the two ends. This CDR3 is CASSPQGILQETQYF. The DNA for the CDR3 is TGTGCCAGCAGCCCTCAGGGTATCCTCCAAGAGACCCAGTACTTC.

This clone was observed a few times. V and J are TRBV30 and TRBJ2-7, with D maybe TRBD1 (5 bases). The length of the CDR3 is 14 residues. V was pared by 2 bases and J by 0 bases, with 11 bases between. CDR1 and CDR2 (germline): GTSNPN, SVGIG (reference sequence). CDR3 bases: TGTGCCTGGAGTCTGTTACAGGTCTCCTACGAGCAGTACTTC. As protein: CAWSLLQVSYEQYF.

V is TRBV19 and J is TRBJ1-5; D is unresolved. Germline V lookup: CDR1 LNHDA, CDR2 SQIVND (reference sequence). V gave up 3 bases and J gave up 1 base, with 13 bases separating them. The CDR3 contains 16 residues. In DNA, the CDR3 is TGTGCCAGTAGTATGTGGTCCGGGTCCAGCAATCAGCCCCAGCATTTT. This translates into CASSMWSGSSNQPQHF.

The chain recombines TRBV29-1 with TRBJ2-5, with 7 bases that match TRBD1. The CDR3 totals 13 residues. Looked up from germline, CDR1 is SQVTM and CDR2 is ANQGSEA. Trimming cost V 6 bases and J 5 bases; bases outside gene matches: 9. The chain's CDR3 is CSVSDRVGETQYF. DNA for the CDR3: TGCAGCGTCTCAGACAGGGTTGGCGAGACCCAGTACTTC.

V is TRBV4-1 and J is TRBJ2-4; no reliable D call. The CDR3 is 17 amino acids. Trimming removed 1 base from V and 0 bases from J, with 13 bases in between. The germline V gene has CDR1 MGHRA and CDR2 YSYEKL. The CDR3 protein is CASSQGPGGLAKNIQYF. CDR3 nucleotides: TGCGCCAGCAGCCAAGGCCCGGGCGGTTTAGCCAAAAACATTCAGTACTTC.

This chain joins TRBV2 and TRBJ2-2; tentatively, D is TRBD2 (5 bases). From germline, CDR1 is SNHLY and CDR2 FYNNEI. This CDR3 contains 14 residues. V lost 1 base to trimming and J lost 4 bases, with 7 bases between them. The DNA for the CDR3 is TGTGCCAGCAGTGAAGAGCGGTCCACCGGGGAGCTGTTTTTT. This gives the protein CASSEERSTGELFF.

In nucleotides, the CDR3 is TGTGCCAGTAGTATAATCAATCAGCCCCAGCATTTT. Its protein is CASSIINQPQHF. This sequence joins TRBV19 and TRBJ1-5; D unresolved. The CDR3 spans 12 residues. Germline-derived CDR1 and CDR2 are LNHDA and SQIVND (reference sequence). V was pared by 2 bases and J by 3 bases, with 2 bases between.

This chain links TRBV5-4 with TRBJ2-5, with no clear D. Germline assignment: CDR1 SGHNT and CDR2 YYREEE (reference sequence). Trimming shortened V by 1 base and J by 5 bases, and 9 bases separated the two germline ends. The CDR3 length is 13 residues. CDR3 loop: CASSLKGGETQYF. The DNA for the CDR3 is TGTGCCAGCAGCTTGAAGGGTGGGGAGACCCAGTACTTC.

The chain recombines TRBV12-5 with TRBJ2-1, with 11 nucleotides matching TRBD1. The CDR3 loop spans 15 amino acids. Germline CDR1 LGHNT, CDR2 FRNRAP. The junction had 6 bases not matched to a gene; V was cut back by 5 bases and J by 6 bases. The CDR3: CASGPRDRGINEQFF. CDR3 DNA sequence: TGTGCTAGTGGTCCCAGGGACAGGGGGATCAATGAGCAGTTCTTC.

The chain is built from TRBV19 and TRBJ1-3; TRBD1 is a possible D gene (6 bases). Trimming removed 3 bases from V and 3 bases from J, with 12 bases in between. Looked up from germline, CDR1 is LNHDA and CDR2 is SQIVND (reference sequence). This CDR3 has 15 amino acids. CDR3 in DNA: TGTGCCAGTAGTATCCCGGGACACGATGGAAACACCATATATTTT. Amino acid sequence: CASSIPGHDGNTIYF.

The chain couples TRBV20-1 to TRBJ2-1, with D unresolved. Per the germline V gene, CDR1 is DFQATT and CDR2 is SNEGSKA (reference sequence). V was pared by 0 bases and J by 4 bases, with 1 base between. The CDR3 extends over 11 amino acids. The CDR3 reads CSAREYNEQFF. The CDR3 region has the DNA TGCAGTGCTAGAGAGTACAATGAGCAGTTCTTC.

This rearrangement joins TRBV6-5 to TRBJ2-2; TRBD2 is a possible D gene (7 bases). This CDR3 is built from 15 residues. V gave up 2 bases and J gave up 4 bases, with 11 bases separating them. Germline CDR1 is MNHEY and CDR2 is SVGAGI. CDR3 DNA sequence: TGTGCCAGCAGTTACGGGGGCGGGGGCACCGGGGAGCTGTTTTTT. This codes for CASSYGGGGTGELFF.